This T cell receptor beta chain is drawn from a study of T cells expressing NK-cell markers. There are 14 residues in the CDR3. Per the germline V gene, CDR1 is SEHNR and CDR2 is FQNEAQ (reference sequence). TCRdb reanalyzed the 5' RACE reads and collapses them to one entry per CDR3 protein, without DNA. Its listing shows 200,000 to 300,000 distinct CDR3 sequences. This receptor was obtained from a man aged 18 to 30 in good health. V gene TRBV7-9 combines with J gene TRBJ2-7; TCRdb designates TRBD2, a call that cannot be tested without DNA. Sequencing used blood T cells: a sorted CD56 or NKG2C T cell subset, CD4+ or CD8+ T cells, or bulk PBMC T cells (not recorded which). The CDR3: CASSPPAGVYEQYF.